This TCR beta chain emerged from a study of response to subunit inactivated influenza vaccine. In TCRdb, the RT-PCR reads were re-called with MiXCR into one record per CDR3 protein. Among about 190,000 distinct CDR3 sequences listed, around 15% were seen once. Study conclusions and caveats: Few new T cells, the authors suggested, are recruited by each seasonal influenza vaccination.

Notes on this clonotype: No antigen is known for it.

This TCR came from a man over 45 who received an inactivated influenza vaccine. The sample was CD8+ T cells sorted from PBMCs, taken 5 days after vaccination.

The CDR3 bases are TGTGCCAGCAGCATCACAGGGGGTACGAGCGGGGAGCTGTTTTTT. Protein product: CASSITGGTSGELFF. The chain joins TRBV27 to TRBJ2-2, with TRBD1 matching 8 bases. With 6 bases clipped from V and 7 bases from J, the junction kept 10 bases outside the gene matches. This CDR3 contains 15 residues. CDR1 is MNHEY, CDR2 SMNVEV, per germline (reference sequence).